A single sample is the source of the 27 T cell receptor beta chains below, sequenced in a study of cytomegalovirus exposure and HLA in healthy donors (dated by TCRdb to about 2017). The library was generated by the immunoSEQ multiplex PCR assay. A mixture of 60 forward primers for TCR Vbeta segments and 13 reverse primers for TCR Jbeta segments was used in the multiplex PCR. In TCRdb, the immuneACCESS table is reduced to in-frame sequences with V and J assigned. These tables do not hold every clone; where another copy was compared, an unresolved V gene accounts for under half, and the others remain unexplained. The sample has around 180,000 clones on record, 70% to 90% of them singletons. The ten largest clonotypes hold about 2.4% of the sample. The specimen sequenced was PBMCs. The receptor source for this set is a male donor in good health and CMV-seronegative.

The CDR3 sequence is CASRTGGNIQYF. The CDR3 nucleotides read TGTGCCAGTAGGACCGGGGGAAACATTCAGTACTTC. The V and J genes are TRBV19 and TRBJ2-4; the D gene is possibly TRBD2 (6 bases). The V and J ends lost 6 bases and 6 bases respectively, with 9 bases between them. Germline CDR1 is LNHDA and CDR2 is SQIVND (reference sequence). The CDR3 runs 12 residues.

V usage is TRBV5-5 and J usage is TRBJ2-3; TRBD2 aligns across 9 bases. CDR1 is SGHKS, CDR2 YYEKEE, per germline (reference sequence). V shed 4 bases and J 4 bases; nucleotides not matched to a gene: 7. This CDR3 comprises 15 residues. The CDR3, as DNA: TGTGCCAGCAGCCTCGGGCTAGCGGGGCCAGATACGCAGTATTTT. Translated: CASSLGLAGPDTQYF.

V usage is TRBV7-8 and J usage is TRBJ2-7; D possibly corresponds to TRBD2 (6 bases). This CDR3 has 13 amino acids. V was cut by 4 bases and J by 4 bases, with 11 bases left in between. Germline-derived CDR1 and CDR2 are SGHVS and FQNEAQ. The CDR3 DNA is TGTGCCAGCAGCTCCACCGGGACTTACGAGCAGTACTTC. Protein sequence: CASSSTGTYEQYF.

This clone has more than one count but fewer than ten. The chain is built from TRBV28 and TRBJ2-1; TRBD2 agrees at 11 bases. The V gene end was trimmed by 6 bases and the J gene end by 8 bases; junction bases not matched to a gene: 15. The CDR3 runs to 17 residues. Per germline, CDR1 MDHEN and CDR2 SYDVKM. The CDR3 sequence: CASSLGTSGLRGDEQFF. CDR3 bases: TGTGCCAGCAGCCTGGGGACTAGCGGATTGAGGGGGGATGAGCAGTTCTTC.

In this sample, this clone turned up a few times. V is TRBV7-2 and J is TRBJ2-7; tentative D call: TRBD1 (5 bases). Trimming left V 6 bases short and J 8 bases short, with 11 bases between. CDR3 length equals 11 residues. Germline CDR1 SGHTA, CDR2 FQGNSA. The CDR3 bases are TGTGCCAGCAGTAGTAGGGGCAAGCAGTACTTC. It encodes CASSSRGKQYF.

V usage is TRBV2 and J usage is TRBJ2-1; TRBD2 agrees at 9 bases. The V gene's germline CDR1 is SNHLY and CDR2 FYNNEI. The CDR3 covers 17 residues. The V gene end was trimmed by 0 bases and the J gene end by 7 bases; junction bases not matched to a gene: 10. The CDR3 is CASSEAQSAGGVNEQFF. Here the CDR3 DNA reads TGTGCCAGCAGTGAAGCGCAGTCGGCGGGGGGGGTTAATGAGCAGTTCTTC. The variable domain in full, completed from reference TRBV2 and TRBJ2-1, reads EPEVTQTPSHQVTQMGQEVILRCVPISNHLYFYWYRQILGQKVEFLVSFYNNEISEKSEIFDDQFSVERPDGSNFTLKIRSTKLEDSAMYFCASSEAQSAGGVNEQFFGPGTRLTVL.

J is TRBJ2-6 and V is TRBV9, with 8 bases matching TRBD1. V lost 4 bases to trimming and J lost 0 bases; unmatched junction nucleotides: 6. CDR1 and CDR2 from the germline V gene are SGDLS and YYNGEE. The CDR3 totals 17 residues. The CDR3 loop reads CASSTRQGFSGANVLTF. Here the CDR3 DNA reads TGTGCCAGCAGCACCCGACAGGGGTTCTCTGGGGCCAACGTCCTGACTTTC.

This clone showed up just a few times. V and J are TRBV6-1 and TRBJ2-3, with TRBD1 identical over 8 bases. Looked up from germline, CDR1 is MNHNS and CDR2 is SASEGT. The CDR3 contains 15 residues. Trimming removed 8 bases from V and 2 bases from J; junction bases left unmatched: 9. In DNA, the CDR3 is TGTGCCAGCGGAAAAACAGGGGGATTCACAGATACGCAGTATTTT. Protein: CASGKTGGFTDTQYF.

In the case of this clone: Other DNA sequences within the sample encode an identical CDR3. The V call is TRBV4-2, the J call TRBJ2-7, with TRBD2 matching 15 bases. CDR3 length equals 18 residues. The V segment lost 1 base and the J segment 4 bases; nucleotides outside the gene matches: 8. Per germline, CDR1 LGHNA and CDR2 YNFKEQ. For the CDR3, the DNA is TGTGCCAGCAGCCAAGCCCTCGGACTAGCGGGGGGGAATTACGAGCAGTACTTC. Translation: CASSQALGLAGGNYEQYF.

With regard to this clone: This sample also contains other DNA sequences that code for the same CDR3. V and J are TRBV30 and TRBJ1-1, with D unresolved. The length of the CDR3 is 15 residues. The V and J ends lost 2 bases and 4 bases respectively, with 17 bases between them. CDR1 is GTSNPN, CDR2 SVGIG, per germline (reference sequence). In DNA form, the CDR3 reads TGTGCCTGGAGTTTACAGCAGGTGTATTTCACTGAAGCTTTCTTT. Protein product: CAWSLQQVYFTEAFF.

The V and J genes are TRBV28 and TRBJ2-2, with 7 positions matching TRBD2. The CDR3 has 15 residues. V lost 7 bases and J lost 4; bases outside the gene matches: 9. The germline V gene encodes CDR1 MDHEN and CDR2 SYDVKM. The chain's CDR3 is CASIPAGDSTGELFF. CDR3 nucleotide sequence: TGTGCCAGCATTCCGGCGGGAGACTCCACCGGGGAGCTGTTTTTT. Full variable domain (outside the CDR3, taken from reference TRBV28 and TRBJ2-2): DVKVTQSSRYLVKRTGEKVFLECVQDMDHENMFWYRQDPGLGLRLIYFSYDVKMKEKGDIPEGYSVSREKKERFSLILESASTNQTSMYLCASIPAGDSTGELFFGEGSRLTVL.

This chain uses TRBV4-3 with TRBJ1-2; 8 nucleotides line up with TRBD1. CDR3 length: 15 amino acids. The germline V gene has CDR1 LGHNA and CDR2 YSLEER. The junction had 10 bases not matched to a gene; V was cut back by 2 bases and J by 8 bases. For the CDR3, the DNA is TGCGCCAGCAGCCAATACGGACAGGGTGAGGGGGGCTACACCTTC. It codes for CASSQYGQGEGGYTF.

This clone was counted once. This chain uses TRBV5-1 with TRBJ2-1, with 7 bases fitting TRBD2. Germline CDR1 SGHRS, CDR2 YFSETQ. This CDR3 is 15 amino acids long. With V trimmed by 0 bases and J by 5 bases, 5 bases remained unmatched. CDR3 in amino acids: CASSLVGGAHNEQFF. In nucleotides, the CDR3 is TGCGCCAGCAGCTTGGTGGGAGGGGCACACAATGAGCAGTTCTTC.

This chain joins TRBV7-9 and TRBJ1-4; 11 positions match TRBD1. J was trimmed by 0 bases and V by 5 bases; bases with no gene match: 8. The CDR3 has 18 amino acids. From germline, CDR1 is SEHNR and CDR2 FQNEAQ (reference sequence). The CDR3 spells CASSPIGQGAATNEKLFF. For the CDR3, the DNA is TGTGCCAGCAGCCCAATTGGACAGGGGGCTGCAACTAATGAAAAACTGTTTTTT.

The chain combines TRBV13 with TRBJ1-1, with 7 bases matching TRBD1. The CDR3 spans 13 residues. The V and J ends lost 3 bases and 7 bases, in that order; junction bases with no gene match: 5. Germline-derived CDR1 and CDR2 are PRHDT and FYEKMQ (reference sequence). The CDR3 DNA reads TGTGCCAGCAGCTTGGGACAGAGGGGTGAAGCTTTCTTT. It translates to CASSLGQRGEAFF.

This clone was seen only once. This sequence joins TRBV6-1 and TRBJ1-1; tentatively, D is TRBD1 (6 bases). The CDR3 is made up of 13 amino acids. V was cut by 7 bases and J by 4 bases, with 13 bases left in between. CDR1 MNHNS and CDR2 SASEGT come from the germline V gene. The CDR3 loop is CASNQGYVTEAFF. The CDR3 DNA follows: TGTGCCAGCAATCAGGGGTACGTCACTGAAGCTTTCTTT.

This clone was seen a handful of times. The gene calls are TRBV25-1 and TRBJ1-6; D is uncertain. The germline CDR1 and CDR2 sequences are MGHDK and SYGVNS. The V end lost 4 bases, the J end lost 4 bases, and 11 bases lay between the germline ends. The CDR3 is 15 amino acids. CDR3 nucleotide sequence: TGTGCCAGCAGTGCCCCGGGTGGGTATAATTCACCCCTCCACTTT. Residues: CASSAPGGYNSPLHF.

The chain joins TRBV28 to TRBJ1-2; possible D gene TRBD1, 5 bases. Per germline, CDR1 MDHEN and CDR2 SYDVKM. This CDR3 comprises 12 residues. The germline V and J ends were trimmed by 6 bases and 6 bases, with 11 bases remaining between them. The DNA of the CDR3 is TGTGCCAGCAGGGGGGGACGGAATGGCTACACCTTC. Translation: CASRGGRNGYTF.

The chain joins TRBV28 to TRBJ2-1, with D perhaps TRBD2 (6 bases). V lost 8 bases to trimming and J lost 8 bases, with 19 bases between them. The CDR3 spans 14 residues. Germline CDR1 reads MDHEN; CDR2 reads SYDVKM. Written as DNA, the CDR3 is TGTGCCAGCGGAGGGCCTCGGGGTGTCTATGAGCAGTTCTTC. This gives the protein CASGGPRGVYEQFF.

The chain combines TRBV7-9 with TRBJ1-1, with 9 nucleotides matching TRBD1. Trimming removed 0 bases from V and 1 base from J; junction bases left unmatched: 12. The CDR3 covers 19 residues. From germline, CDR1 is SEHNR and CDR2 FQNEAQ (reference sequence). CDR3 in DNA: TGTGCCAGCAGCTTAGCGTTTGGACAGGGGCCCCGAAGGAACACTGAAGCTTTCTTT. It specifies CASSLAFGQGPRRNTEAFF.

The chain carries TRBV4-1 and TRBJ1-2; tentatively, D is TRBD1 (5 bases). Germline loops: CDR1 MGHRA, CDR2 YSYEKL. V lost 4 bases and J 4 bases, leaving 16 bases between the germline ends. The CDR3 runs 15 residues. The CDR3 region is CASSPGGFGSYGYTF. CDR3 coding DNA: TGCGCCAGCAGCCCCGGGGGTTTCGGGAGCTATGGCTACACCTTC.

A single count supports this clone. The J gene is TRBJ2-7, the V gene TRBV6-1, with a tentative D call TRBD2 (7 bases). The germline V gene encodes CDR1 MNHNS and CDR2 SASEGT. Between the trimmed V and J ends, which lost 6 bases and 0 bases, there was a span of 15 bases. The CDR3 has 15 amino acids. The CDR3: CASRDRGGPSYEQYF. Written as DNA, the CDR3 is TGTGCCAGCAGGGACCGCGGGGGCCCCTCCTACGAGCAGTACTTC.

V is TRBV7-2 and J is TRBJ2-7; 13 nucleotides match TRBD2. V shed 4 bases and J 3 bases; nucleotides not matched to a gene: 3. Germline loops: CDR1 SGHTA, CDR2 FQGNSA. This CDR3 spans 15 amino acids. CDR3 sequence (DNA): TGTGCCAGCAGCTCCGGACTAGCGGGAGTCTACGAGCAGTACTTC. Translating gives CASSSGLAGVYEQYF.

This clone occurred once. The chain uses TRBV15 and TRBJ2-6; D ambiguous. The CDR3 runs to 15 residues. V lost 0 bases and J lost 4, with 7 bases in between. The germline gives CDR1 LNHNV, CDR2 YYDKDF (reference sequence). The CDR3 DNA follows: TGTGCCACCAGCAGAGATCCCCTGGGGGCCAACGTCCTGACTTTC. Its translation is CATSRDPLGANVLTF.

The CDR3 sequence is CASRGAMNTEAFF. In DNA form, the CDR3 reads TGTGCCAGCCGTGGGGCCATGAACACTGAAGCTTTCTTT. The chain links TRBV6-1 to TRBJ1-1, with a possible D match to TRBD1 (5 bases). The CDR3 is 13 residues long. Trimming cost V 8 bases and J 0 bases, with 10 bases left between them. Per the germline V gene, CDR1 is MNHNS and CDR2 is SASEGT.

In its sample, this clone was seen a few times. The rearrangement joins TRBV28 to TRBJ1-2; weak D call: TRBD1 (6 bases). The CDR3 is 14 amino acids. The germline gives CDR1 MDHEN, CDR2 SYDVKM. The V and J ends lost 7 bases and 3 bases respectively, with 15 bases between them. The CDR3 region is CASTPVGQHYGYTF. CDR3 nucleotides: TGTGCCAGCACCCCAGTCGGACAGCACTATGGCTACACCTTC.

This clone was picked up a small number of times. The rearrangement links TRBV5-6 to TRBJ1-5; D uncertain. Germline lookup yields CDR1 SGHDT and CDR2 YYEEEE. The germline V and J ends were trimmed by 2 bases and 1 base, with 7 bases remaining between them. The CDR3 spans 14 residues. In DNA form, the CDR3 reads TGTGCCAGCAGCTTTTCACGGAGCAATCAGCCCCAGCATTTT. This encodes CASSFSRSNQPQHF.